This T cell receptor (beta chain) is from a study of cytomegalovirus exposure and HLA in healthy donors. As regards this clone: Its antigen is not identified.

The germline V gene encodes CDR1 GTSNPN and CDR2 SVGIG (reference sequence). This CDR3 has 14 residues. After removal of 0 bases from V and 7 bases from J, the junction contained 7 bases not matched to a gene. This PCR relied on a set of 60 Vbeta primers and 13 Jbeta primers. This table comes from immunoSEQ multiplex PCR, and its TCRdb copy is limited to in-frame clones, with some not included. This repertoire shows 130,000 to 150,000 clones, 70% to 85% found once; its top ten account for over 9.5%. Study results and caveats: In a later analysis, CMV-associated beta chains were mostly HLA-associated, it appeared. Several V segments, TRBV6-2 and TRBV6-3 among them, could not be told apart and were dropped.

The receptor was isolated from a woman between 55 and 75 years old in good health and CMV-seropositive. The chain links TRBV30 to TRBJ1-2; 8 nucleotides line up with TRBD1. The material sequenced was PBMCs. CDR3 DNA: TGTGCCTGGAGTGTACCCGGGACAGGCCGTGGCTACACCTTC. Amino acid sequence: CAWSVPGTGRGYTF. Full variable domain (remainder filled in from reference TRBV30 and TRBJ1-2): SQTIHQWPATLVQPVGSPLSLECTVEGTSNPNLYWYRQAAGRGLQLLFYSVGIGQISSEVPQNLSASRPQDRQFILSSKKLLLSDSGFYLCAWSVPGTGRGYTFGSGTRLTVV.